What follows describes a single TCR beta chain. The data belong to a study of cytomegalovirus exposure and HLA in healthy donors. V dropped 5 bases and J dropped 7; count of bases not matched to a gene: 9. The CDR3 totals 15 residues. Per germline, CDR1 SNHLY and CDR2 FYNNEI. 60 Vbeta and 13 Jbeta primers were used in PCR. Profiling relied on immunoSEQ multiplex PCR, and the TCRdb table lists in-frame clones only, not all of them. The sample records 210,000 or so clones, approximately 87% being singletons. The specimen sequenced was PBMCs. The sequence was obtained from a human donor in good health. This chain uses TRBV2 with TRBJ1-5, with TRBD1 identical over 9 bases. The CDR3 DNA sequence: TGTGCCAGCAGTAGCGACAGGGGGGGGGTCCAGCCCCAGCATTTT. Amino acid sequence: CASSSDRGGVQPQHF.